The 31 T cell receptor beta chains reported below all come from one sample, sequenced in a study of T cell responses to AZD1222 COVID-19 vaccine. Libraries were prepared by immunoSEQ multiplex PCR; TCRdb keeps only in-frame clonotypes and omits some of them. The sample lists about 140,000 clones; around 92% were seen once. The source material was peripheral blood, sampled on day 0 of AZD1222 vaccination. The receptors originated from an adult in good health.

The CDR3 sequence is CASSLAWTGGDEQYF. In DNA, the CDR3 is TGTGCCAGCAGCTTAGCGTGGACAGGGGGCGACGAGCAGTACTTC. The rearrangement joins TRBV7-6 to TRBJ2-7; 11 bases are a match to TRBD1. The CDR3 sequence is 15 residues long. With 0 bases clipped from V and 5 bases from J, the junction kept 3 bases outside the gene matches. CDR1 SGHVS and CDR2 FNYEAQ come from the germline V gene.

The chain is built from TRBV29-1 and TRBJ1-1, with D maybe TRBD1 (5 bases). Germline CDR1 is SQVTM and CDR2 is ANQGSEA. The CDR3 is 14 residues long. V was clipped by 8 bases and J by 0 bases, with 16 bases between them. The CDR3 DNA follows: TGCAGCACGACGGGACCGTACATGAACACTGAAGCTTTCTTT. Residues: CSTTGPYMNTEAFF.

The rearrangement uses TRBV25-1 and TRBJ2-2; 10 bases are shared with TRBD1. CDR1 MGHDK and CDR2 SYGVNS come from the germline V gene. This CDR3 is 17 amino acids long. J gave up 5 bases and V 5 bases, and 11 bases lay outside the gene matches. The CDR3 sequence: CASSNKKGQGITGELFF. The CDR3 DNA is TGTGCCAGCAGTAACAAAAAGGGACAGGGGATTACCGGGGAGCTGTTTTTT.

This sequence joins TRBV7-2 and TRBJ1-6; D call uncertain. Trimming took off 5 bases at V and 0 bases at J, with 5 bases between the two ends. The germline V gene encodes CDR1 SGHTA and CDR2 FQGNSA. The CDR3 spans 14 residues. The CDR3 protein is CASSLSSYNSPLHF. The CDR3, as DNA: TGTGCCAGCAGCCTTAGCTCCTATAATTCACCCCTCCACTTT. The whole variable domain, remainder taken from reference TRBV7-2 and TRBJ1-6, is GAGVSQSPSNKVTEKGKDVELRCDPISGHTALYWYRQSLGQGLEFLIYFQGNSAPDKSGLPSDRFSAERTGGSVSTLTIQRTQQEDSAVYLCASSLSSYNSPLHFGNGTRLTVT.

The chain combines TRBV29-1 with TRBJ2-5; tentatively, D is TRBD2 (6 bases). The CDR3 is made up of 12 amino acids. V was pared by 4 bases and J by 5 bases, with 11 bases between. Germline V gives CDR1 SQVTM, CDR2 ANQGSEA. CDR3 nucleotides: TGCAGCGTTGCAGGAGGGAGCGAGACCCAGTACTTC. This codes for CSVAGGSETQYF.

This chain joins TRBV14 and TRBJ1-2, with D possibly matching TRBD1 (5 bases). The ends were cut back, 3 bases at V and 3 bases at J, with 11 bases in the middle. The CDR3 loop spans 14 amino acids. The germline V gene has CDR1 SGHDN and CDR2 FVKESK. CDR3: CASSHSTVDYGYTF. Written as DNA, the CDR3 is TGTGCCAGCAGCCATTCGACAGTGGACTATGGCTACACCTTC.

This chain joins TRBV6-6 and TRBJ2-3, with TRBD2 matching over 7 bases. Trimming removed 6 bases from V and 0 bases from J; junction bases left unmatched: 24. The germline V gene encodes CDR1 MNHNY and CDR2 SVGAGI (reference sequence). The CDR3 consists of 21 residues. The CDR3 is CASSRSPLSGRYLPSTDTQYF. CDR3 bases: TGTGCCAGCAGCCGATCCCCACTTAGCGGGCGCTACCTTCCTAGCACAGATACGCAGTATTTT.

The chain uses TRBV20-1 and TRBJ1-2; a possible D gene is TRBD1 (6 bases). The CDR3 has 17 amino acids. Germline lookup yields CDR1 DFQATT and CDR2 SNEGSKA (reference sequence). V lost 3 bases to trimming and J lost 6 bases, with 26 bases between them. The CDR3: CSASGQGNHQGEDGYTF. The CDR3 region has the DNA TGCAGTGCTAGTGGTCAGGGGAACCACCAAGGAGAGGATGGCTACACCTTC.

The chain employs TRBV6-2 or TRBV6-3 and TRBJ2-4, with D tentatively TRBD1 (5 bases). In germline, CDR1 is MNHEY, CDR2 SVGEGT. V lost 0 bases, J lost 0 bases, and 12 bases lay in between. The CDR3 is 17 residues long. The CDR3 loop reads CASSYSRQLLAKNIQYF. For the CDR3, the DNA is TGTGCCAGCAGTTACTCTCGACAGCTACTAGCCAAAAACATTCAGTACTTC.

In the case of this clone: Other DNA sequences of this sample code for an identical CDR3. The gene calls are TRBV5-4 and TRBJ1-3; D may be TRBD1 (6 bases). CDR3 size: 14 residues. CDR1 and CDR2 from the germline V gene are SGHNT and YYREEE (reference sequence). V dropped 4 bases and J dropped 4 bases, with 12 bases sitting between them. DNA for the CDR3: TGTGCCAGCAGCCCCGACAGGCCAGGAAACACCATATATTTT. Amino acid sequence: CASSPDRPGNTIYF.

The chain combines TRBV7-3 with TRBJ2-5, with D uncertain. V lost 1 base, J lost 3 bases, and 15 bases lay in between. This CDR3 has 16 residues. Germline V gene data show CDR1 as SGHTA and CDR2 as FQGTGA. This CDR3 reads CASSLIPGLGKETQYF. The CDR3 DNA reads TGTGCCAGCAGCTTAATACCCGGGCTGGGGAAAGAGACCCAGTACTTC. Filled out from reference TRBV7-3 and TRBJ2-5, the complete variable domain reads GAGVSQTPSNKVTEKGKYVELRCDPISGHTALYWYRQSLGQGPEFLIYFQGTGAADDSGLPNDRFFAVRPEGSVSTLKIQRTERGDSAVYLCASSLIPGLGKETQYFGPGTRLLVL.

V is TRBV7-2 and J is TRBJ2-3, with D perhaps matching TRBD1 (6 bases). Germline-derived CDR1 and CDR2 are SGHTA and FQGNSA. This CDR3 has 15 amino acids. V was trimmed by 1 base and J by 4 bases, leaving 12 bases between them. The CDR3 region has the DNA TGTGCCAGCAGCTTAGGGGACATTATCTCAGATACGCAGTATTTT. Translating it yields CASSLGDIISDTQYF.

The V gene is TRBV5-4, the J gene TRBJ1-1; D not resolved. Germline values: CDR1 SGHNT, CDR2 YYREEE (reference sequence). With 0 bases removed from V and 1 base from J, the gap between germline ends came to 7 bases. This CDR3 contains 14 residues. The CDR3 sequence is CASSLGWKNTEAFF. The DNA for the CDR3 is TGTGCCAGCAGCTTGGGCTGGAAGAACACTGAAGCTTTCTTT.

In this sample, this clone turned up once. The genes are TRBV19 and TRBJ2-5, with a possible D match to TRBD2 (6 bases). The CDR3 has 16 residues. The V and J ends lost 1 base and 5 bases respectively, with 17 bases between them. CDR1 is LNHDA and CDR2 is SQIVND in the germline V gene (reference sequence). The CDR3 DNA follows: TGTGCCAGTAGTATAGGGACTACCCCGACCAGGGAGACCCAGTACTTC. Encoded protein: CASSIGTTPTRETQYF.

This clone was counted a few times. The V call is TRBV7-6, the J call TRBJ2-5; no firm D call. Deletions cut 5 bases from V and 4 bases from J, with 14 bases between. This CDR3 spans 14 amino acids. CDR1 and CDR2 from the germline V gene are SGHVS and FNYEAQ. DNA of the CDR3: TGTGCCAGCAGCCCCCTGGGCCTTCCAGAGACCCAGTACTTC. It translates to CASSPLGLPETQYF.

The chain's CDR3 is CASSQVWGREETQYF. In nucleotides, the CDR3 is TGTGCCAGCAGCCAAGTCTGGGGCAGAGAAGAGACCCAGTACTTC. V usage is TRBV3-1 (or the pseudogene TRBV3-2) and J usage is TRBJ2-5; D possibly corresponds to TRBD1 (5 bases). CDR1 is LGHDT, CDR2 YNNKEL, per germline (reference sequence). V lost 1 base to trimming and J lost 3 bases, with 12 bases between them. The CDR3 totals 15 residues.

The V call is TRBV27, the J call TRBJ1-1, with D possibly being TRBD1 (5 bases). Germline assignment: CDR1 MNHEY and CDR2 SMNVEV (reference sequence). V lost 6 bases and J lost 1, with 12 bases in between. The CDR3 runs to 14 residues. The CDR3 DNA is TGTGCCAGCAGCTGGACACTCTCGAACACTGAAGCTTTCTTT. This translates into CASSWTLSNTEAFF.

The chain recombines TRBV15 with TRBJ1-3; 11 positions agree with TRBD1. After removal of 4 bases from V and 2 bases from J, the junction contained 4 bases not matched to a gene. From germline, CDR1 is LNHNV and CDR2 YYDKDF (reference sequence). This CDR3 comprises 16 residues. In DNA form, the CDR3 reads TGTGCCACCAGCACACGGACAGGGGGCGCTGGAAACACCATATATTTT. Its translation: CATSTRTGGAGNTIYF.

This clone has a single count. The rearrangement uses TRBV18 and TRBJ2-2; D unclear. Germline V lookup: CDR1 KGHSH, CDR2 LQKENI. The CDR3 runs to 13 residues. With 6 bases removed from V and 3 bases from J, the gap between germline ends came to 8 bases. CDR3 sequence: CASSRGDTGELFF. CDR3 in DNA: TGTGCCAGCTCGCGTGGGGACACCGGGGAGCTGTTTTTT. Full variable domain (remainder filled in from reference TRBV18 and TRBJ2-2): NAGVMQNPRHLVRRRGQEARLRCSPMKGHSHVYWYRQLPEEGLKFMVYLQKENIIDESGMPKERFSAEFPKEGPSILRIQQVVRGDSAAYFCASSRGDTGELFFGEGSRLTVL.

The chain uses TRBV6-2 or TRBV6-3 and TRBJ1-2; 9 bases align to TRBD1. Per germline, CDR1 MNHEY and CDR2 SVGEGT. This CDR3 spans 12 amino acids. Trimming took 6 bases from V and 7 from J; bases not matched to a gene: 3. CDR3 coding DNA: TGTGCCAGCAGCACAGGGGGCGGTGGCTACACCTTC. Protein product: CASSTGGGGYTF.

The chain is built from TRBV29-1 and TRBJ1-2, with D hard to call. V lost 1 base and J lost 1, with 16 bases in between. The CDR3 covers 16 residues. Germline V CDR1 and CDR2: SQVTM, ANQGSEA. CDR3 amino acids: CSVEVDVGSLNYGYTF. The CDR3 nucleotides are TGCAGCGTTGAAGTGGATGTGGGGTCCCTTAACTATGGCTACACCTTC.

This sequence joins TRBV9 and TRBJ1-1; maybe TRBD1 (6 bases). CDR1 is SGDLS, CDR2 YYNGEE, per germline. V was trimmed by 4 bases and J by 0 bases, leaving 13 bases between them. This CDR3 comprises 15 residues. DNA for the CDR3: TGTGCCAGCAGCAGGGACACGCGCATGAACACTGAAGCTTTCTTT. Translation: CASSRDTRMNTEAFF.

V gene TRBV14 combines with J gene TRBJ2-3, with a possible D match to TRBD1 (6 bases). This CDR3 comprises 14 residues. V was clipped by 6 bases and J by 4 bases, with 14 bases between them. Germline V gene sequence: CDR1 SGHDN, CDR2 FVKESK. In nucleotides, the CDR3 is TGTGCCAGCAGGCTACAGGGTTCGGCAGATACGCAGTATTTT. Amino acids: CASRLQGSADTQYF.

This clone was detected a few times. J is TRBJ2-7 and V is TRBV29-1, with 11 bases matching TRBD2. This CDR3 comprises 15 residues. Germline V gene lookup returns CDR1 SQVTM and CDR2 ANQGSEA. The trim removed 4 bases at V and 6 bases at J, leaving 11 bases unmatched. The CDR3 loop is CSVVAGTSGSFEQYF. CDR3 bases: TGCAGCGTTGTGGCGGGAACTAGCGGGAGTTTCGAGCAGTACTTC.

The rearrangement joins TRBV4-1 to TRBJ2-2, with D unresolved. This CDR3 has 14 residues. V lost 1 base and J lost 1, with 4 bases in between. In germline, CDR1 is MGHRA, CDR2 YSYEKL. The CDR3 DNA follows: TGCGCCAGCAGCCAAGCGGGGAACACCGGGGAGCTGTTTTTT. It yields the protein CASSQAGNTGELFF.

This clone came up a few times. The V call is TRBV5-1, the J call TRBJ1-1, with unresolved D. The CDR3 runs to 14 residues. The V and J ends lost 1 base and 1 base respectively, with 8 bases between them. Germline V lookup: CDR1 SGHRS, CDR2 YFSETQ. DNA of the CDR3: TGCGCCAGCAGCTTGCTGGAAGCGAACACTGAAGCTTTCTTT. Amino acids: CASSLLEANTEAFF.

Written as DNA, the CDR3 is TGTGCCAGCAGCCCTATGGCAGGGGTCATCCACGAGCAGTACTTC. This codes for CASSPMAGVIHEQYF. J is TRBJ2-7 and V is TRBV7-9, with D perhaps matching TRBD1 (6 bases). This CDR3 has 15 residues. Germline loops: CDR1 SEHNR, CDR2 FQNEAQ (reference sequence). Trimming removed 5 bases from V and 5 bases from J, with 19 bases in between.

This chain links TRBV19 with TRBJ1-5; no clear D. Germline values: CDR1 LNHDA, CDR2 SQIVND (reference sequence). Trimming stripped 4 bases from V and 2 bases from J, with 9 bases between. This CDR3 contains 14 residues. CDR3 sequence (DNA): TGTGCCAGTAGTACGTACACTGGCAATCAGCCCCAGCATTTT. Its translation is CASSTYTGNQPQHF.

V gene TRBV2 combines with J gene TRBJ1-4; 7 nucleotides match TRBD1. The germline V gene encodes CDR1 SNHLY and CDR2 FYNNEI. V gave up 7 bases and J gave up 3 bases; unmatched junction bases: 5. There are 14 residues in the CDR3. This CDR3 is CASTLQGSNEKLFF. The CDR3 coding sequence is TGTGCCAGCACCTTACAGGGGTCTAATGAAAAACTGTTTTTT.

The CDR3 DNA reads as TGTGCCAGCAGCCCGACTAGCGGGGGGGCGGGTGAGCAGTTCTTC. Translation: CASSPTSGGAGEQFF. The V gene is TRBV7-7, the J gene TRBJ2-1; 14 positions match TRBD2. The CDR3 runs to 15 residues. Germline loops: CDR1 SSHAT, CDR2 FNYEAQ (reference sequence). The V and J ends lost 5 bases and 9 bases, in that order; junction bases with no gene match: 6.

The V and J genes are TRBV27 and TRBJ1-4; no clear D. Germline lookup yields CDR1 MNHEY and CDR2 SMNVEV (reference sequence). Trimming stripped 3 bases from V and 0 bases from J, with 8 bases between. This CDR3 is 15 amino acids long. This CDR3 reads CASSFSRATNEKLFF. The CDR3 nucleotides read TGTGCCAGCAGTTTCTCGAGAGCAACTAATGAAAAACTGTTTTTT.